This entry describes one T cell receptor (beta chain). The antigen it binds to is not known. No clone much larger than this one lies a single base away; base qualities are absent. This specimen comes from a study of cytomegalovirus exposure and HLA in healthy donors (dated by TCRdb to 2017 to 2019). Background on the whole study: In an earlier analysis of approximately 640 of the donors, 250 to 350 Gb of sequence data and just under 120 million unique TCR beta sequences from roughly 190 million T cells were reported. Approximately 300 gigabases of sequencing data and approximately 91 million unique TCR sequences made up an early release that covered 500 to 650 HLA-typed donors. Of the 300 to 450 genotyped donors, 65% to 90% fell in the genetic ancestry cluster associated with self-reported Caucasian donors. The study aimed to test whether signatures of past pathogen exposure could be identified by cataloging public T cell receptors. The study used immunosequencing to profile the T cell repertoires of hundreds of subjects and linked those repertoires to cytomegalovirus serostatus. Along with the approximately 650-subject first cohort, a separate validation cohort of over a hundred different subjects was used. The study combined high-throughput TCR immunosequencing, statistical association of individual TCRs with disease status, and machine learning to predict cytomegalovirus infection status. A later analysis re-examined previously published TCR beta repertoires from more than 650 donors and added high-resolution HLA genotyping to investigate patterns of TCR occurrence. In the later analysis, no new phenotypic data were used to find candidate immune exposures; instead, reliance was placed on TCR beta sequences and their occurrence across donors. An earlier analysis of nearly 600 of the donors applied high-throughput TCR beta sequencing to assess whether each TCR beta V gene segment acted as functional or pseudogenic. Donor age, sex, ethnicity and CMV serostatus were compiled alongside the repertoire data. Genome-wide SNP genotypes for about 65% of the 666 donors were used in a later genetic analysis, which treated that subset as a discovery cohort. All discovery cohort repertoires had been generated using a single sequencing platform. Class I and class II HLA loci were covered by the typing at four-digit resolution. The number of typed donors differed by locus: about 629-630 for A, B, C, DRB1 and DQB1; 522 for DQA1; around 610 for DPA1; and about 470 for DPB1. Roughly five DR-DQ haplotypes were handled as single units for association and clustering because linkage in the cohort was strong. Among several hundred genotyped donors of the cohort, an average of around 250,000 unique TCR beta nucleotide sequences was sequenced per donor, of which about 18% were non-productive.

The library relied on the immunoSEQ multiplex PCR assay. For the multiplex PCR, a mixture combining 60 forward primers for TCR Vbeta segments and 13 reverse primers for TCR Jbeta segments was used. A multiplex PCR assay on genomic DNA amplified the CDR3 region of rearranged TCR beta genes. Amplified TCR beta libraries were sequenced as 87-base-pair reads on the Illumina HiSeq System. The authors' analysis ran thus. Across the roughly 600 repertoires, a later analysis counted some 81 million unique TCR beta chains, around 11 million of which were shared by at least two donors. To remove PCR and sequencing errors, raw reads were error-corrected and collapsed into unique sequences using a nearest-neighbor algorithm that merged closely related sequences. Alignment of CDR3 sequences to IMGT reference sequences was used to assign V, D and J gene segments. For a sequence to be retained, at least a six-nucleotide match to both a V gene segment and a J gene segment was required. A rearrangement counted as productive if the CDR3 had no stop codons and remained in frame with V and J, and every other rearrangement counted as non-productive. CDR3 was defined by IMGT convention, running from the second conserved V-encoded cysteine to the conserved J-encoded phenylalanine. The earlier analysis of about 590 of the donors excluded sequences that lacked an unambiguous match to a single V gene segment. An earlier analysis of fewer than 750 of the donors classified V segments as functional when productive rearrangements were above 56.7% and as segregating when the standard deviation between donors was above 5%. A statistical classification framework was built for diagnosing cytomegalovirus status from the catalog of TCR beta chain sequences. In a later analysis, V and J genes were assigned by comparing TCR nucleotide sequences against IMGT/GENE-DB human TR gene sequences. Using the TCRdist pipeline, a later analysis assigned CDR3 sequences along with most-parsimonious VDJ recombination scenarios. In a later analysis, each TCR beta chain was defined by its CDR3 amino acid sequence together with its V-gene family, and reads lacking a unique V-gene family were excluded. To address suspected cross-contamination and a sequencing artifact, a later analysis removed around 590 highly shared, low-generation-probability nucleotide sequences. A later analysis calculated a clonal expansion index for each public chain from normalized within-repertoire ranks of inferred template counts. In a later analysis, generation probabilities were computed using a VDJ recombination model fitted to out-of-frame rearrangements, and the results were checked against IGoR. In a later analysis, TCR-TCR, TCR-HLA and TCR-CMV co-occurrence was scored with hypergeometric tests, and a repertoire-size bias correction was applied to TCR pairs. False discovery rates were estimated in a later analysis by permuting HLA or CMV assignments 20 times. In a later analysis, co-occurring TCRs were grouped with DBSCAN, and TCRdist sequence similarity was added when clustering was performed within HLA-allele-positive subsets. For co-occurrence clustering, repertoires with fewer than 30,000 or more than 120,000 public chains were excluded, along with a handful of repertoires with anomalous nucleotide sharing. The table was pulled from immuneACCESS by TCRdb, which kept in-frame rearrangements only. Such tables lose some clones; where checked, under half of the loss comes from unresolved V genes, and the rest has no known cause. That table supplies the V and J calls and clone size; D and trimming were determined from the DNA. Within this sample are under 250,000 clones, with around 79% of them counted one time only. The top ten constitute 4.4% of the sample.

The full study reports these points: In a later genetic analysis, fewer N-insertions in productive TCRs were reported among donors in an Asian-associated ancestry cluster than the roughly 640-donor mean. An earlier analysis of approximately 600 of the donors showed that most TCR beta V segments appeared in productive rearrangements either about 87% or about 30% of the time, which broadly matched IMGT annotations. The authors suggested that the approach could potentially be extended to other disease states and immunological phenotypes. In a later analysis, about 16,000 TCR beta sequences were associated with specific HLA alleles at a false discovery rate of 0.05. A further reported finding was that TCR beta sequences accurately predicted the HLA-A and HLA-B alleles for most subjects in the first cohort. Sequencing depth was assumed to be roughly uniform across donors in the presence/absence analyses, though that assumption may not hold. Correlated functional status among segregating V segments might reflect linkage disequilibrium, but an unknown experimental factor could not be ruled out. A total of some 180 TCR beta chains were listed by the study as associated with cytomegalovirus. In this cohort, only TCR beta chains were sequenced, and detectable features were limited by the absence of alpha or paired-chain data. The sequencing pipeline was judged likely to have produced a cluster of highly shared sequence variants as a technical artifact. Most TCR sequences were seen in very few donors, while some public TCRs were found in many individuals. When HLA alleles, especially DR and DQ, strongly co-occurred, TCR associations were difficult to assign to individual alleles. A later analysis found that most CMV-associated TCR beta chains appeared HLA-restricted, with HLA associations seemingly driven largely by CMV exposure. A few of the identified cytomegalovirus-associated TCR beta chains were confirmed in vitro to be specific for cytomegalovirus antigens. In a later genetic analysis, a missense DCLRE1C variant was associated with V-gene and J-gene trimming of TCR beta chains, and the association was replicated in an independent cohort. A later analysis reported that several top co-occurrence clusters appeared linked to parvovirus B19, influenza, CMV and Epstein-Barr virus. In a later analysis, TCR association rates were found to vary across HLA loci, with the most associated TCRs seen for DRB1 alleles and the fewest for HLA-C alleles. Because HLA typing was missing for some donors at each locus, association tests included only the typed subset. Because the 87-base-pair reads could not distinguish some IMGT-functional V segments, including TRBV6-2 and TRBV6-3, those segments were excluded. The classifier was reported to diagnose cytomegalovirus status with high specificity and sensitivity in both the original cohort and the validation cohort. The only immune exposure information available for the cohort was CMV serostatus. In a later analysis, HLA-associated TCR beta chains showed more clonal expansion and lower generation probabilities than non-associated chains that were equally common. Because counts were too low, about 18 rarely observed V segments, including chromosome 9 orphons, were excluded from the earlier analysis of 587 of the donors.

Looking up the germline V gene yields CDR1 SGHTA and CDR2 FQGNSA. A distance of 18 bases separates the germline ends of V and J, which lose 4 bases and 5 bases respectively. The CDR3 spans 15 residues, from the cysteine through the phenylalanine. The entry retains the CDR3 DNA only, 45 bases that are in frame from base 1. The cohort consisted of more than 650 healthy bone marrow donors. At the time of sampling, every cohort member was nominally healthy, though immune exposures that went unrecorded were likely present. The donor tested CMV seropositive and was one of the 289 seropositive cohort members. A peripheral blood sample was provided by each donor, and peripheral blood mononuclear cells were used for TCR beta sequencing. The Qiagen DNeasy Blood Extraction Kit was used to extract genomic DNA from the blood cell samples.

The rearrangement joined TRBV7-2 to TRBJ2-7; there is no confident call for the D gene. Sequencing was done on a sample of PBMCs. This sequence was found in a woman aged 25-40 years in good health and CMV-seropositive. CDR3 protein: CASSSAEVEIHEQYF. The DNA reads TGTGCCAGCAGCTCGGCAGAGGTGGAGATCCACGAGCAGTACTTC.